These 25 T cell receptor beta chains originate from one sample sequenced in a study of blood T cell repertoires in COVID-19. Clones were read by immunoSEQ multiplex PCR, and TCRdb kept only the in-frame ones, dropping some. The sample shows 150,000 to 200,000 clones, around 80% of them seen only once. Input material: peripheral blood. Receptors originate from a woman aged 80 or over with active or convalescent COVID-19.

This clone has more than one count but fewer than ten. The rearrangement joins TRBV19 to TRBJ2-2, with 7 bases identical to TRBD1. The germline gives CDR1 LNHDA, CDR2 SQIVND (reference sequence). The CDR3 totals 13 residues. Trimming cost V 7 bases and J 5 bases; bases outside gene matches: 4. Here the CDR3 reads CASTLQGTGELFF. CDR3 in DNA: TGTGCCAGTACCCTACAGGGGACCGGGGAGCTGTTTTTT.

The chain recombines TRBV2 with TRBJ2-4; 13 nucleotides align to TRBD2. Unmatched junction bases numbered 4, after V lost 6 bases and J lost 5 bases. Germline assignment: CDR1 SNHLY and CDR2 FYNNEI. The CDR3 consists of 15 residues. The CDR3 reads CASRLLAGGENIQYF. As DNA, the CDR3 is TGTGCCAGCAGGCTACTAGCGGGGGGGGAAAACATTCAGTACTTC.

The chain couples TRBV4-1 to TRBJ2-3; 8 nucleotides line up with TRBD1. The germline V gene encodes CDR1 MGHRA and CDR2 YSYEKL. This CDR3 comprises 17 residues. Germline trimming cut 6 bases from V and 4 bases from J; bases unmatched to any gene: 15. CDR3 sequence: CASRFRRVQGGSDTQYF. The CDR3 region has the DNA TGCGCCAGCAGGTTCCGTCGAGTACAGGGGGGTTCAGATACGCAGTATTTT.

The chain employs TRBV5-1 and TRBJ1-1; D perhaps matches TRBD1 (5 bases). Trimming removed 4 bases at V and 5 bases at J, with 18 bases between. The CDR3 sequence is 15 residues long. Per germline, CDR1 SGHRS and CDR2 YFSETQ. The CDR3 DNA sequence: TGCGCCAGCAGCCCGGGGGGACCCTGGGAAACTGAAGCTTTCTTT. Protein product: CASSPGGPWETEAFF.

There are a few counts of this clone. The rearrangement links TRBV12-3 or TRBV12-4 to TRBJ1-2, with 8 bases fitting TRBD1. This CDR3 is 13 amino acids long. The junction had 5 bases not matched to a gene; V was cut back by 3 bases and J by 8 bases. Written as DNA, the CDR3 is TGTGCCAGCAGTTTCGTACAGGGGGGAGGCTACACCTTC. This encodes CASSFVQGGGYTF.

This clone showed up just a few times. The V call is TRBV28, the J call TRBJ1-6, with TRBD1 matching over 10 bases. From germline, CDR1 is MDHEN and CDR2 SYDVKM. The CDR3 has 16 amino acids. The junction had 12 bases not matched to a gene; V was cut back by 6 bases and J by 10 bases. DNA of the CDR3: TGTGCCAGCAGCCCGGGGAGGGGACAGGGGTGGTCACCCCTCCACTTT. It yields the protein CASSPGRGQGWSPLHF.

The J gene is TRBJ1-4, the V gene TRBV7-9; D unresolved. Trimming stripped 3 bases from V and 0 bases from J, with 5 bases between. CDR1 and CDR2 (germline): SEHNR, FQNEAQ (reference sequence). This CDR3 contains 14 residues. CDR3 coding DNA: TGTGCCAGCAGCTTGTCTGCAACTAATGAAAAACTGTTTTTT. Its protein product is CASSLSATNEKLFF. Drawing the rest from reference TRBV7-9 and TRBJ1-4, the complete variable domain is DTGVSQNPRHKITKRGQNVTFRCDPISEHNRLYWYRQTLGQGPEFLTYFQNEAQLEKSRLLSDRFSAERPKGSFSTLEIQRTEQGDSAMYLCASSLSATNEKLFFGSGTQLSVL.

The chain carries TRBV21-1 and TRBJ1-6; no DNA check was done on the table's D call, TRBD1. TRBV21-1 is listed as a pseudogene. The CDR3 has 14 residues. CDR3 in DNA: TGTGCCAGCAGAGACAGGGCCGTGATCTCACCCCTCCACTTT. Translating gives CASRDRAVISPLHF.

CDR3 DNA sequence: TGTGCCAGCAGCCGGTTCCCCGGGTACCAAGAGACCCAGTACTTC. Its protein is CASSRFPGYQETQYF. The chain joins TRBV3-1 (or the pseudogene TRBV3-2) to TRBJ2-5; D unresolved. Germline V CDR1 and CDR2: LGHDT, YNNKEL (reference sequence). Trimming removed 4 bases from V and 0 bases from J, with 12 bases in between. The CDR3 contains 15 residues.

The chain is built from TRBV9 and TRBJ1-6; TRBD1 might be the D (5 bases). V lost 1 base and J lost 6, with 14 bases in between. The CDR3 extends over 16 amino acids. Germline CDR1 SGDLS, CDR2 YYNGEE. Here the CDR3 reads CASSVNLGGPNSPLHF. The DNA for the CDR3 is TGTGCCAGCAGCGTAAATCTCGGGGGACCTAATTCACCCCTCCACTTT.

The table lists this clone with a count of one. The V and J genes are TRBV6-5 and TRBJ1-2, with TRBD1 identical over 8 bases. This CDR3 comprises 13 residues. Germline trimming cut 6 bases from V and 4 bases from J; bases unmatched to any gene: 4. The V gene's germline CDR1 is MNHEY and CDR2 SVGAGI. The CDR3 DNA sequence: TGTGCCAGCAGATTTGACAGGGGCTATGGCTACACCTTC. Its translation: CASRFDRGYGYTF.

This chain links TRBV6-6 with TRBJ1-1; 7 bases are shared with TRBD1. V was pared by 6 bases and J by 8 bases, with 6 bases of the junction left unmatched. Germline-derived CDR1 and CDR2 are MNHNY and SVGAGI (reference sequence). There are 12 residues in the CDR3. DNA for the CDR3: TGTGCCAGCAGCCTCGGGACAGAAGAAGCTTTCTTT. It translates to CASSLGTEEAFF.

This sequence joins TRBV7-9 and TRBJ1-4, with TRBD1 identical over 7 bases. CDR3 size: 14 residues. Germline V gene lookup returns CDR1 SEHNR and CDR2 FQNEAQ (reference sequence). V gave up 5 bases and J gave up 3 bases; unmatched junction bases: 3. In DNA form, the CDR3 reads TGTGCCAGCAGCCGACAGGGCGCTAATGAAAAACTGTTTTTT. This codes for CASSRQGANEKLFF.

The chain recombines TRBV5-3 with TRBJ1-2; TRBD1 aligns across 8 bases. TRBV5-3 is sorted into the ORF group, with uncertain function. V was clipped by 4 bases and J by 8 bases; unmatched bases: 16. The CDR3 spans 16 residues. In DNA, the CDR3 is TGTGCCAGAAGCCCCGGAACGACAGGGGAAGATCTCGGCTACACCTTC. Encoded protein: CARSPGTTGEDLGYTF.

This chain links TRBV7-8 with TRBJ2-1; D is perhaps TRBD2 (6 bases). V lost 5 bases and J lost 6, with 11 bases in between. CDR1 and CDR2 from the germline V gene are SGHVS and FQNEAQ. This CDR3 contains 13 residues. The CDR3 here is CASSRRGINEQFF. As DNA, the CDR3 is TGTGCCAGCAGCCGTCGCGGGATCAATGAGCAGTTCTTC.

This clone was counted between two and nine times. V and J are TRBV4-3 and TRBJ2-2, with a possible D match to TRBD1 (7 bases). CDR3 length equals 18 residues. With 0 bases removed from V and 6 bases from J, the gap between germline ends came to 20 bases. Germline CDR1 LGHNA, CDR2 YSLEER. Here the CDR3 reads CASSQDRRGRGSAGELFF. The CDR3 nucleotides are TGCGCCAGCAGCCAAGATCGGAGGGGGCGCGGGTCCGCCGGGGAGCTGTTTTTT.

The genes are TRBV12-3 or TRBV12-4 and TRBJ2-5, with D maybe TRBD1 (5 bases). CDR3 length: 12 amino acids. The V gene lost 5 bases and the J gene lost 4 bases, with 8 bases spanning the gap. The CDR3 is CASSKTGETQYF. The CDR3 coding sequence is TGTGCCAGCAGTAAAACAGGAGAGACCCAGTACTTC.

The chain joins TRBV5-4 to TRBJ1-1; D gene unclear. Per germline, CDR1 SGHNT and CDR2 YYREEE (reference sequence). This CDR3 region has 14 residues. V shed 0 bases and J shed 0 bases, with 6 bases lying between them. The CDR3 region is CASSLVSMNTEAFF. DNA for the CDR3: TGTGCCAGCAGCTTGGTTAGCATGAACACTGAAGCTTTCTTT.

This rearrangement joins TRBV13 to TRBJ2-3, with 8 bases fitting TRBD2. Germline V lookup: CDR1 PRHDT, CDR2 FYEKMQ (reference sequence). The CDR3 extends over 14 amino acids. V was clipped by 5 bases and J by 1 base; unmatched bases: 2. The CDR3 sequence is CASSQTSGTDTQYF. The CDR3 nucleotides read TGTGCCAGCAGCCAGACTAGCGGCACAGATACGCAGTATTTT.

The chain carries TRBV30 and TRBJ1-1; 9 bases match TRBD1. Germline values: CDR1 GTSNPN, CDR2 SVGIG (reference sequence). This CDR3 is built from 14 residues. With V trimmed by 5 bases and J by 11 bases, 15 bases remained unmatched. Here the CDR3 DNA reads TGTGCCTGGGGGGACAGGGCAGGGAATCGAGCGGCTTTCTTT. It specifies CAWGDRAGNRAAFF. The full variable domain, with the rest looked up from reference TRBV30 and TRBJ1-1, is SQTIHQWPATLVQPVGSPLSLECTVEGTSNPNLYWYRQAAGRGLQLLFYSVGIGQISSEVPQNLSASRPQDRQFILSSKKLLLSDSGFYLCAWGDRAGNRAAFFGQGTRLTVV.

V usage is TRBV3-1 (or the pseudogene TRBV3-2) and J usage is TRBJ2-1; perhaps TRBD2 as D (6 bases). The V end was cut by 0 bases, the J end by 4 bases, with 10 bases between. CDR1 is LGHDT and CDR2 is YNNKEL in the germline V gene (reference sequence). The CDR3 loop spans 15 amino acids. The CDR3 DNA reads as TGTGCCAGCAGCCAAGATTTAGGGACTTACAATGAGCAGTTCTTC. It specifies CASSQDLGTYNEQFF.

The CDR3 reads CATSGLGQGGNYGYTF. The CDR3 coding sequence is TGTGCCACCAGTGGTCTTGGACAGGGAGGAAACTATGGCTACACCTTC. The chain has TRBV24-1 and TRBJ1-2; 8 positions agree with TRBD1. The CDR3 length is 16 residues. V was pared by 5 bases and J by 2 bases, with 9 bases of the junction left unmatched. Germline V lookup: CDR1 KGHDR, CDR2 SFDVKD.

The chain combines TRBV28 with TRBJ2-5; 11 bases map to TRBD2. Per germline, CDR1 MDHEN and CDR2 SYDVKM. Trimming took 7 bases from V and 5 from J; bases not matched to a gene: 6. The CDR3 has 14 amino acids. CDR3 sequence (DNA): TGTGCCAGCAAGGCTAGCGGGAGGCCCGAGACCCAGTACTTC. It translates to CASKASGRPETQYF. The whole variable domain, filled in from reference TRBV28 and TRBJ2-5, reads DVKVTQSSRYLVKRTGEKVFLECVQDMDHENMFWYRQDPGLGLRLIYFSYDVKMKEKGDIPEGYSVSREKKERFSLILESASTNQTSMYLCASKASGRPETQYFGPGTRLLVL.

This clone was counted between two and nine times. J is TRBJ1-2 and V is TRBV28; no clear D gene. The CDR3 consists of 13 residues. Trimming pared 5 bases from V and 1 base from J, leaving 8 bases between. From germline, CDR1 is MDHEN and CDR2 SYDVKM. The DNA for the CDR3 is TGTGCCAGCAGTCCCGGGAATAACTATGGCTACACCTTC. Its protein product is CASSPGNNYGYTF.

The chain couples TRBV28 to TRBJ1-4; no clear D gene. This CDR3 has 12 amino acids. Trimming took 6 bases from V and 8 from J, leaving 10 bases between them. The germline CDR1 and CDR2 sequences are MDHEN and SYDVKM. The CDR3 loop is CASRGTVEKLFF. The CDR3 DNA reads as TGTGCCAGCAGGGGCACAGTAGAAAAACTGTTTTTT.